This TCR beta chain is from a study of human T cells and chemical hapten exposure. Turning to the study itself: 2% DPC was applied to roughly 2 cm by roughly 2 cm of upper inner arm skin for sensitization. Alopecia universalis, totalis or areata was present in patients who were mostly female.

Time point here: patch test 3, about 24 weeks after DPC sensitization. Sample treatment: therapeutic diphenylcyclopropenone sensitization with weekly scalp DPC. MiXCR, run by TCRdb on the RACE reads, gives a single entry per CDR3 protein. The sample records more than 150,000 distinct CDR3 sequences, roughly a quarter being singletons. This clonotype appeared a few times. The V gene end was trimmed by 1 base and the J gene end by 4 bases; junction bases not matched to a gene: 2. The CDR3 covers 14 residues. Germline V gene sequence: CDR1 SEHNR, CDR2 FQNEAQ (reference sequence). This TCR derives from a woman aged 35 to 49 with alopecia areata. Some clones in this sample may be carry-over from other donors' samples. The chain links TRBV7-9 to TRBJ2-3; 7 positions match TRBD1. Source: whole blood, taken in connection with sensitization to the hapten diphenylcyclopropenone (DPC). The CDR3 protein is CASSLVQGSDTQYF. The CDR3 DNA sequence: TGTGCCAGCAGCTTAGTACAGGGGTCAGATACGCAGTATTTT. Together with reference TRBV7-9 and TRBJ2-3, the CDR3 gives the full variable domain: DTGVSQNPRHKITKRGQNVTFRCDPISEHNRLYWYRQTLGQGPEFLTYFQNEAQLEKSRLLSDRFSAERPKGSFSTLEIQRTEQGDSAMYLCASSLVQGSDTQYFGPGTRLTVL.